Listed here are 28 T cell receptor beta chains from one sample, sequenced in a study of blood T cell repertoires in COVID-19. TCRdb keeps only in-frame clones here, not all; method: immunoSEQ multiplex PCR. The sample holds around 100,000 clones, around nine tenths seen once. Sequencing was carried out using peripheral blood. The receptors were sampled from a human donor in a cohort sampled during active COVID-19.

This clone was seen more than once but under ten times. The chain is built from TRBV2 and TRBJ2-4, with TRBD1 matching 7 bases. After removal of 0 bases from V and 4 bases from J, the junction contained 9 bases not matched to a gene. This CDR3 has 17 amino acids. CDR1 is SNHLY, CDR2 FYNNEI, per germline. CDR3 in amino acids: CASSEALRLQGKNIQYF. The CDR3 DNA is TGTGCCAGCAGTGAAGCGCTTAGGTTACAGGGGAAAAACATTCAGTACTTC.

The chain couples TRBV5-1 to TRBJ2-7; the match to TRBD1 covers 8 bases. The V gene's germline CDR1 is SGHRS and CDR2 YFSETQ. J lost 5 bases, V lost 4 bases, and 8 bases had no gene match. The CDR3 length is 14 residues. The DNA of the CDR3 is TGCGCCAGCAGCCCGAGGGACAGGTCGCACGAGCAGTACTTC. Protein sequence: CASSPRDRSHEQYF.

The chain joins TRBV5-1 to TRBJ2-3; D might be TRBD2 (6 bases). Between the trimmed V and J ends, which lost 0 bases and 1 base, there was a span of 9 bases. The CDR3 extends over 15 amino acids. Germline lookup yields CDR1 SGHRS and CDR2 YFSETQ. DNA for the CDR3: TGCGCCAGCAGCTTGGTTTCTAGCGGCACAGATACGCAGTATTTT. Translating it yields CASSLVSSGTDTQYF.

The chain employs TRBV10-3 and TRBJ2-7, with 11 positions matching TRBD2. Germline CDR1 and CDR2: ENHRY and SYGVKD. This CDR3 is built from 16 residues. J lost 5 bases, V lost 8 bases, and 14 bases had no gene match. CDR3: CAILGSSGRYSHEQYF. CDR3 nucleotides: TGTGCCATCCTGGGTTCTAGCGGGAGGTATTCCCACGAGCAGTACTTC.

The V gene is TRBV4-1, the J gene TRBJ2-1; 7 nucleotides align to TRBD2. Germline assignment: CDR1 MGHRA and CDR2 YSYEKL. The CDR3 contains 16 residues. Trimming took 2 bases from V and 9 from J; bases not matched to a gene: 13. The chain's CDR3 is CASSQSSGLPRFEQFF. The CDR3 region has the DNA TGCGCCAGCAGCCAATCTAGCGGACTACCCAGATTTGAGCAGTTCTTC.

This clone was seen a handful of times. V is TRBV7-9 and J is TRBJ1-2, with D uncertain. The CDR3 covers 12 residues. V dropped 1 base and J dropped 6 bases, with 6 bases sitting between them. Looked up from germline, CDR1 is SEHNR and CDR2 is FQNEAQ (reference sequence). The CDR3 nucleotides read TGTGCCAGCAGCTTAGAGACTAATGGCTACACCTTC. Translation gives CASSLETNGYTF. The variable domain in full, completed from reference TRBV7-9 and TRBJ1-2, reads DTGVSQNPRHKITKRGQNVTFRCDPISEHNRLYWYRQTLGQGPEFLTYFQNEAQLEKSRLLSDRFSAERPKGSFSTLEIQRTEQGDSAMYLCASSLETNGYTFGSGTRLTVV.

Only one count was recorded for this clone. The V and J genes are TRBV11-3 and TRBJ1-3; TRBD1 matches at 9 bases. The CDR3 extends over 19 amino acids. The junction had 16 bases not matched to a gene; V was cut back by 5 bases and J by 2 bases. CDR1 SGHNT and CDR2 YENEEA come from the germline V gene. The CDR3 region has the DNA TGTGCCAGCAGCCACTGGGACAGGGCAATTCTACCCCCTGGAAACACCATATATTTT. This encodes CASSHWDRAILPPGNTIYF. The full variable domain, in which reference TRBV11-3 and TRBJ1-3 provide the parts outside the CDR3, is EAGVVQSPRYKIIEKKQPVAFWCNPISGHNTLYWYLQNLGQGPELLIRYENEEAVDDSQLPKDRFSAERLKGVDSTLKIQPAELGDSAVYLCASSHWDRAILPPGNTIYFGEGSWLTVV.

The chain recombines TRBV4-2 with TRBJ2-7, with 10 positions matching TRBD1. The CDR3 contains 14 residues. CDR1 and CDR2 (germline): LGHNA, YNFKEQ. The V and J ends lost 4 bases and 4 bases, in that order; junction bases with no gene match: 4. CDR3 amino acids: CASSPDRGPYEQYF. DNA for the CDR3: TGTGCCAGCAGCCCAGACAGGGGGCCATACGAGCAGTACTTC.

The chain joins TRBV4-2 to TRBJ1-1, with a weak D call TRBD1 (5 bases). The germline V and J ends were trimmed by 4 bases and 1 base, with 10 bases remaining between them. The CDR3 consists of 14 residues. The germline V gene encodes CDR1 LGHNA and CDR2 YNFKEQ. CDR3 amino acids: CASSLKQGNTEAFF. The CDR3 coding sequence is TGTGCCAGCAGCCTAAAGCAGGGGAACACTGAAGCTTTCTTT.

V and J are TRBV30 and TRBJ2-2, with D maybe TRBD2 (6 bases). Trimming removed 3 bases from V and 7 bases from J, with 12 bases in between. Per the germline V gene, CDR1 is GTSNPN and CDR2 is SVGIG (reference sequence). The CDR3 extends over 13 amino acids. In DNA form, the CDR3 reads TGTGCCTGGAGGGCGTCGGGGGTCGGGGAGCTGTTTTTT. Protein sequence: CAWRASGVGELFF.

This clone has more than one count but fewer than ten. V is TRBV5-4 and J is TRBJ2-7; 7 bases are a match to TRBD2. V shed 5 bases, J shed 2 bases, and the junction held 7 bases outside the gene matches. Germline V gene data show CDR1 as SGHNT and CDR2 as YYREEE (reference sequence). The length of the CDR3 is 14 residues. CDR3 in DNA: TGTGCCAGCAGTATAGCGGGCGCCACCTACGAGCAGTACTTC. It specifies CASSIAGATYEQYF.

The CDR3 spells CASSPTQGETQYF. CDR3 in DNA: TGTGCCAGCAGCCCAACCCAGGGGGAGACCCAGTACTTC. The chain recombines TRBV9 with TRBJ2-5, with D possibly being TRBD1 (6 bases). The germline V gene encodes CDR1 SGDLS and CDR2 YYNGEE. The CDR3 runs to 13 residues. V gave up 4 bases and J gave up 5 bases, with 12 bases separating them.

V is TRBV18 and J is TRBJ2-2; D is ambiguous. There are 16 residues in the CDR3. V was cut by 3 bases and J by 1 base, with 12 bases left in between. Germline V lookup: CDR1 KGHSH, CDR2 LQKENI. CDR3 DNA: TGTGCCAGCTCACCCTTATCCCCTCGGAACACCGGGGAGCTGTTTTTT. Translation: CASSPLSPRNTGELFF.

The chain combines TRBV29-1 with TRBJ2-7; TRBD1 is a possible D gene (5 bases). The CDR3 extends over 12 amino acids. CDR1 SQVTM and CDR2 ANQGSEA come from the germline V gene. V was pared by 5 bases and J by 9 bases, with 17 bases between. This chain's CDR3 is CSVSGSRAGQYF. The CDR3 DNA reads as TGCAGCGTTTCAGGAAGCAGGGCTGGGCAGTACTTC.

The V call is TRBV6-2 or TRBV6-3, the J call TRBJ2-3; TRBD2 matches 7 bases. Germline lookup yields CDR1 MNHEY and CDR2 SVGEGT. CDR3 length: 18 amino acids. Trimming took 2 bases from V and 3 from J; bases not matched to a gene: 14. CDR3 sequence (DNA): TGTGCCAGCAGTTACCCCGGGGTACGGCGGGAGTTGACAGATACGCAGTATTTT. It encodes CASSYPGVRRELTDTQYF.

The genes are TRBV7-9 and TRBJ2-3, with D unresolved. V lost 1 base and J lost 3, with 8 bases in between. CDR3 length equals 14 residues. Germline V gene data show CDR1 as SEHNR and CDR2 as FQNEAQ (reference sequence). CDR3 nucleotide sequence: TGTGCCAGCAGCTTAGATATGCGGACAGATACGCAGTATTTT. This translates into CASSLDMRTDTQYF.

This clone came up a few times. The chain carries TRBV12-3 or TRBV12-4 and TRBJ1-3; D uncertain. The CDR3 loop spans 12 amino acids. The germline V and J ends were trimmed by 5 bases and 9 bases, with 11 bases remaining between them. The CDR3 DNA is TGTGCCAGCAGTCCACCGCGAGGCACCATATATTTT. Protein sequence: CASSPPRGTIYF.

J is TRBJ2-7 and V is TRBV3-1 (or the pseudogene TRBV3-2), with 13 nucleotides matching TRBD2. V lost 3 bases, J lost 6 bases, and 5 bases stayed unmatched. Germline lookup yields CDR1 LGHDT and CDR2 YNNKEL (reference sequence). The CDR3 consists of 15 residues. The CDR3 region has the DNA TGTGCCAGCAGCCAGGGGACTAGCGGGATCGGCGAGCAGTACTTC. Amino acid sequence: CASSQGTSGIGEQYF.

The CDR3, as DNA: TGTGCCAGCAGTGAAGGCTTGCGGAACACTGAAGCTTTCTTT. It yields the protein CASSEGLRNTEAFF. The V gene is TRBV6-1, the J gene TRBJ1-1; D gene uncertain. The V end was cut by 1 base, the J end by 1 base, with 7 bases between. Germline assignment: CDR1 MNHNS and CDR2 SASEGT. This CDR3 is 14 amino acids long.

CDR3 region: CASSPQGITEAFF. The DNA for the CDR3 is TGTGCCAGCAGCCCACAGGGAATCACTGAAGCTTTCTTT. The rearrangement joins TRBV6-6 to TRBJ1-1, with D maybe TRBD1 (6 bases). V lost 6 bases and J 4 bases, leaving 12 bases between the germline ends. The CDR3 loop spans 13 amino acids. The germline V gene encodes CDR1 MNHNY and CDR2 SVGAGI (reference sequence).

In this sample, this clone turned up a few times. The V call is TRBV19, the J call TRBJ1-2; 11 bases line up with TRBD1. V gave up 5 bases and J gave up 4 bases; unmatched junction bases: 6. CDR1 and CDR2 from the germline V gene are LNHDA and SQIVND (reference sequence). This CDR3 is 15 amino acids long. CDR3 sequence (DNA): TGTGCCAGTAGTCAAGGGACAGGGGGAAGCTATGGCTACACCTTC. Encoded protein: CASSQGTGGSYGYTF.

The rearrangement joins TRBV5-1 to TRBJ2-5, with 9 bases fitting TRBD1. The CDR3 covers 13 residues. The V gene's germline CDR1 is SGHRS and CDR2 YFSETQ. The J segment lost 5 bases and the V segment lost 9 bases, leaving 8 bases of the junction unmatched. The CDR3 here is CATQTGGGETQYF. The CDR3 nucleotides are TGCGCCACACAGACAGGGGGAGGCGAGACCCAGTACTTC.

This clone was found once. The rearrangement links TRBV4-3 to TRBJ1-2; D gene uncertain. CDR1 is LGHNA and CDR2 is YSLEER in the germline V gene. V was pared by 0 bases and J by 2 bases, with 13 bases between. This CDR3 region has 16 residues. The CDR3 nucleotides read TGCGCCAGCAGCCAAGATTGGTCAGGAACGAACTATGGCTACACCTTC. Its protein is CASSQDWSGTNYGYTF.

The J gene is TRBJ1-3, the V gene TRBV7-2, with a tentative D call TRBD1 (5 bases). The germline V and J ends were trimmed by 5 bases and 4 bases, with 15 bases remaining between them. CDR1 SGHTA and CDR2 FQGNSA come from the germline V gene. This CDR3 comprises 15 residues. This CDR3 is CASSLRRGAGNTIYF. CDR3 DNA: TGTGCCAGCAGCCTCCGAAGGGGCGCCGGAAACACCATATATTTT.

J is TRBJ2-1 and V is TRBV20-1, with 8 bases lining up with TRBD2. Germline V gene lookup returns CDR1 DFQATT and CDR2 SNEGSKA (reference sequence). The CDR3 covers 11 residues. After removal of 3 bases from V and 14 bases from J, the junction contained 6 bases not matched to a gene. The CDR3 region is CSASPGLEKFF. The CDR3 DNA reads TGCAGTGCTAGTCCGGGACTAGAAAAGTTCTTC.

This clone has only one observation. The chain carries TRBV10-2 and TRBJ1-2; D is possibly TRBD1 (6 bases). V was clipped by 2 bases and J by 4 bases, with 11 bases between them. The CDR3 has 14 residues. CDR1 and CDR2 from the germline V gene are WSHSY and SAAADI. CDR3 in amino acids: CASSETDRSYGYTF. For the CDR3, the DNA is TGCGCCAGCAGTGAGACAGACAGGAGCTATGGCTACACCTTC.

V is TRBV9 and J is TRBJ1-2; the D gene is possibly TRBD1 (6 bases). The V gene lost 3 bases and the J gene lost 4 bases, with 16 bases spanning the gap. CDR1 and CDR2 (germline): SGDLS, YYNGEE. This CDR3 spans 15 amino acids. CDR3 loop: CASSGKETGAYGYTF. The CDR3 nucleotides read TGTGCCAGCAGCGGAAAGGAGACAGGTGCCTATGGCTACACCTTC.

The CDR3 is CASSYQGREQYF. CDR3 nucleotides: TGTGCCAGCAGTTATCAGGGGCGCGAGCAGTACTTC. The chain carries TRBV6-6 and TRBJ2-7; D might be TRBD1 (6 bases). CDR3 size: 12 residues. V lost 3 bases and J 6 bases, leaving 9 bases between the germline ends. Germline CDR1 is MNHNY and CDR2 is SVGAGI (reference sequence).